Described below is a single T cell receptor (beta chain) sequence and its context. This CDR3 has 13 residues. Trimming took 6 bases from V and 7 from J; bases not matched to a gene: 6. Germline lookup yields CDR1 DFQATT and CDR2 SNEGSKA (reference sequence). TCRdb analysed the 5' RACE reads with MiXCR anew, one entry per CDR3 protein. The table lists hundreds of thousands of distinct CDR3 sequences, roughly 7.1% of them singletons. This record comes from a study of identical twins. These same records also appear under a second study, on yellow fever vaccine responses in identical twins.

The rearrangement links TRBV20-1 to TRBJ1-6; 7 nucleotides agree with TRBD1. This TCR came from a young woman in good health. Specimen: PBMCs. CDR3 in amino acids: CSAFRGDNSPLHF. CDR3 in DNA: TGCAGTGCCTTCAGGGGGGACAATTCACCCCTCCACTTT.